Listed below are T cell receptor beta chains from one sample, sequenced in a study of tumor-infiltrating lymphocytes in localized non-small cell lung cancer. Produced via immunoSEQ multiplex PCR; TCRdb's table is partial and in-frame only. The table includes 3,600 or so clones, 55% to 60% detected once. Sequencing input: uninvolved lung tissue not adjacent to the tumor. These TCRs come from a human donor with non-small cell lung cancer. Each CDR3 is given with its conserved first and last residue. The D gene is left open where the match is weak. Clone size, where shown, is once, few, many, or a class for clones that have expanded.

J | V | size | D | DNA | CDR3
TRBJ2-7 | TRBV7-8 | few | - | TGTGCCAGCAGCTCCACATACTTAGGGGAGACTATCAGCTCCTACGAGCAGTACTTC | CASSSTYLGETISSYEQYF
TRBJ2-7 | TRBV7-6 | - | TRBD2 | TGTGCCAGCAGCCCACGGGACTACTCCTACGAGCAGTACTTC | CASSPRDYSYEQYF
TRBJ1-2 | TRBV29-1 | once | - | TGCAGCGTTGACATGGGCATAGGTGGCTACACCTTC | CSVDMGIGGYTF
TRBJ1-2 | TRBV5-6 | large | - | TGTGCCAGCAGCTTTTGGGAAGGGAACTATGGCTACACCTTC | CASSFWEGNYGYTF
TRBJ2-3 | TRBV5-1 | - | TRBD2 | TGCGCCAGCAGCAGGGCCCCCGGACTAGCGGGACGCACAGATACGCAGTATTTT | CASSRAPGLAGRTDTQYF
TRBJ2-1 | TRBV4-3 | - | - | TGCGCCAGCAGCCAGCTGAAAAATGAGCAGTTCTTC | CASSQLKNEQFF
TRBJ1-3 | TRBV10-3 | - | - | TGTGCCATCACCAGGGAGCAGGGTAGAAACACCATATATTTT | CAITREQGRNTIYF
TRBJ1-5 | TRBV19 | few | TRBD1 | TGTGCCAGTAGGCCAGGGGGATGGAGCAATCAGCCCCAGCATTTT | CASRPGGWSNQPQHF
TRBJ1-5 | TRBV7-8 | - | - | TGTGCCAGCAGCTTGCAGGTGGCCAATCAGCCCCAGCATTTT | CASSLQVANQPQHF
TRBJ1-1 | TRBV5-1 | once | - | TGCGCCAGCAGCCTATCCGGACGGGCAGCAGAAGCTTTCTTT | CASSLSGRAAEAFF
TRBJ1-2 | TRBV30 | - | - | TGTGCCTGGAGTGTACATGGGGGGGCGTATGGCTACACCTTC | CAWSVHGGAYGYTF
TRBJ2-7 | TRBV29-1 | - | - | TGCAGCACCCGAGGGGAAGGGGCCGAGCAGTACTTC | CSTRGEGAEQYF
TRBJ2-7 | TRBV19 | - | TRBD1 | TGTGCCAGTGCTCTTACCGGGACAGGGTATTCCTACGAGCAGTACTTC | CASALTGTGYSYEQYF
TRBJ2-3 | TRBV7-2 | - | - | TGTGCCAGCCGCCGGGACCAAGCATCAGATACGCAGTATTTT | CASRRDQASDTQYF
TRBJ2-5 | TRBV6-1 | - | TRBD2 | TGTGCCAGCAGCGAGGGACTAGCGGTAGCAGAGACCCAGTACTTC | CASSEGLAVAETQYF
TRBJ2-1 | TRBV27 | few | TRBD2 | TGTGCCAGCAGAGGGTTAGCGGGAGAGATCTACAATGAGCAGTTCTTC | CASRGLAGEIYNEQFF
TRBJ2-7 | TRBV9 | - | - | TGTGCCAGCAGCGTAGACGTCGCCTACGAGCAGTACTTC | CASSVDVAYEQYF
TRBJ2-5 | TRBV4-3 | - | TRBD2 | TGCGCCAGCAGCCAGGAAAGCGGGAGTACCCAAGAGACCCAGTACTTC | CASSQESGSTQETQYF
TRBJ1-2 | TRBV7-2 | - | TRBD1 | TGTGCCAGCAGGGAGACAGGGGTCCGCGGCTACACCTTC | CASRETGVRGYTF
TRBJ1-1 | TRBV7-9 | - | - | TGTGCCAGCAGCCCTCCAGCGAACACTGAAGCTTTCTTT | CASSPPANTEAFF
TRBJ1-1 | TRBV14 | - | - | TGTGCCAGCAGCCCCACGGGGGGGAGCACTGAAGCTTTCTTT | CASSPTGGSTEAFF
TRBJ2-7 | TRBV19 | once | - | TGTGCCAGTAGTCAGGGACGGACAACCTACGAGCAGTACTTC | CASSQGRTTYEQYF
TRBJ2-1 | TRBV4-2 | - | TRBD2 | TGTGCCAGCAGCCTGACTCCGGGGGGGAACAATGAGCAGTTCTTC | CASSLTPGGNNEQFF
TRBJ2-7 | TRBV29-1 | - | - | TGCAGCGTTGACGTCGGGTCGGGAGCGTCCTACGAGCAGTACTTC | CSVDVGSGASYEQYF
TRBJ2-3 | TRBV30 | - | - | TGTGCCTGGAATGAAGGGAGCACAGATACGCAGTATTTT | CAWNEGSTDTQYF
TRBJ2-7 | TRBV11-2 | - | - | TGTGCCAGCAGCTTATTCCCAGGCACCTACGAGCAGTACTTC | CASSLFPGTYEQYF
TRBJ1-5 | TRBV28 | - | - | TGTGCCAGCACCTTACCGCGGGGGCCCCAGCATTTT | CASTLPRGPQHF
TRBJ1-6 | TRBV5-1 | few | - | TGCGCCAGCAGCAGTCGGACCCGACTATCACCCCTCCACTTT | CASSSRTRLSPLHF
TRBJ2-2 | TRBV5-1 | once | TRBD2 | TGCGCCAGCAGCCCTTTGGCGGGGGGGAACACCGGGGAGCTGTTTTTT | CASSPLAGGNTGELFF
TRBJ2-1 | TRBV7-3 | few | - | TGTGCCAGCAGCTTAATGGGTGCTCCGAGCTCCTACAATGAGCAGTTCTTC | CASSLMGAPSSYNEQFF
TRBJ2-5 | TRBV29-1 | few | - | TGCAGCTCCGCCAGGGGTAGTCGCGAGACCCAGTACTTC | CSSARGSRETQYF